This T cell receptor (beta chain) was obtained from a study of shared clonotypes between healthy human individuals. The test was conducted at deep level. Here immunoSEQ multiplex PCR was the method, and the copy in TCRdb shows in-frame clones only, minus some. The table has about 1 million clones, about 80% seen once. A CD45RA-negative memory subset and a CD45RA+ naive subset were separated from the CD4+ cells. Germline CDR1 reads MNHEY; CDR2 reads SVGAGI. Trimming removed 2 bases from V and 1 base from J, with 8 bases in between. This CDR3 has 14 residues. The rearrangement links TRBV6-5 to TRBJ2-5; a weak D match, TRBD1 (5 bases). The sample was memory CD4+ T cells sorted from blood. Described subset: CD45RA-negative fraction. This receptor was taken from a young man in good health. The CDR3 DNA reads as TGTGCCAGCAGTTACGACAGCGCCCAAGAGACCCAGTACTTC. As protein: CASSYDSAQETQYF.